These 20 T cell receptor beta chains came from one sample sequenced in a study of shared clonotypes between healthy human individuals. Profiled with immunoSEQ multiplex PCR; TCRdb holds only in-frame clones, not every one. Among more than 2 million clones, nearly 97% were seen once, and the ten largest hold about 0.13%. Sequencing used naive CD4+ T cells sorted from blood. Stated subset: CD45RA+ positively selected. The receptors shown here come from a man younger than 30 in good health.

This clone appeared once. This chain links TRBV2 with TRBJ2-7; either TRBD1 or TRBD2 may fit D (6 bases each). Germline V gives CDR1 SNHLY, CDR2 FYNNEI. The ends were cut back, 7 bases at V and 2 bases at J, with 15 bases in the middle. The CDR3 has 14 amino acids. The CDR3, as DNA: TGTGCCAGCACCAGCGACGGGGGCACCTACGAGCAGTACTTC. Its protein product is CASTSDGGTYEQYF.

V usage is TRBV6-6 and J usage is TRBJ2-5; TRBD2 is a possible D gene (6 bases). CDR3 length: 16 amino acids. Trimming cost V 0 bases and J 9 bases, with 20 bases left between them. CDR1 and CDR2 (germline): MNHNY, SVGAGI (reference sequence). The DNA for the CDR3 is TGTGCCAGCAGTTACTCGAAGGACTCTCCTTCGGGGGCCCAGTACTTC. It codes for CASSYSKDSPSGAQYF.

The chain recombines TRBV5-1 with TRBJ2-1, with D maybe TRBD1 (5 bases). The germline V gene has CDR1 SGHRS and CDR2 YFSETQ. The CDR3 covers 15 residues. Deletions cut 0 bases from V and 4 bases from J, with 11 bases between. The CDR3, as DNA: TGCGCCAGCAGCTTGGTCGACAGTAAGTACAATGAGCAGTTCTTC. The encoded protein is CASSLVDSKYNEQFF.

Only one count was recorded for this clone. The rearrangement links TRBV30 to TRBJ1-4; 9 nucleotides align to TRBD1. V dropped 2 bases and J dropped 7; count of bases not matched to a gene: 5. The CDR3 consists of 14 residues. The germline CDR1 and CDR2 sequences are GTSNPN and SVGIG (reference sequence). For the CDR3, the DNA is TGTGCCTGGAGTCCGGGACAGGGACCTGAAAAACTGTTTTTT. It translates to CAWSPGQGPEKLFF.

The chain joins TRBV11-3 to TRBJ1-6; D not resolved. Germline assignment: CDR1 SGHNT and CDR2 YENEEA. The CDR3 is made up of 15 amino acids. Trimming removed 2 bases at V and 6 bases at J, with 11 bases between. CDR3: CASSLTSEFNSPLHF. As DNA, the CDR3 is TGTGCCAGCAGCTTAACATCCGAGTTTAATTCACCCCTCCACTTT. Variable domain in full (rest from reference TRBV11-3 and TRBJ1-6): EAGVVQSPRYKIIEKKQPVAFWCNPISGHNTLYWYLQNLGQGPELLIRYENEEAVDDSQLPKDRFSAERLKGVDSTLKIQPAELGDSAVYLCASSLTSEFNSPLHFGNGTRLTVT.

The V and J genes are TRBV6-6 and TRBJ2-7, with 7 bases lining up with TRBD2. The CDR3 runs to 16 residues. The V gene's germline CDR1 is MNHNY and CDR2 SVGAGI (reference sequence). V gave up 2 bases and J gave up 2 bases; unmatched junction bases: 9. CDR3 bases: TGTGCCAGCAGTTACCCGGCGGGAGCAGCGGCCTACGAGCAGTACTTC. This translates into CASSYPAGAAAYEQYF.

The chain combines TRBV5-1 with TRBJ1-1; TRBD1 aligns across 8 bases. V was clipped by 4 bases and J by 5 bases; unmatched bases: 10. The CDR3 runs to 15 residues. Germline CDR1 is SGHRS and CDR2 is YFSETQ. DNA of the CDR3: TGCGCCAGCAGCGACACCGGGACAGGTGGAACTGAAGCTTTCTTT. Protein product: CASSDTGTGGTEAFF.

The chain is built from TRBV28 and TRBJ1-5; TRBD1 matches at 7 bases. The CDR3 is 14 amino acids. Germline lookup yields CDR1 MDHEN and CDR2 SYDVKM. The ends lost 10 bases at V and 4 bases at J; junction bases unmatched: 10. The CDR3 region is CATGQGQVNQPQHF. The DNA of the CDR3 is TGTGCCACCGGGCAAGGACAGGTAAATCAGCCCCAGCATTTT.

This clone appeared a single time. The chain carries TRBV28 and TRBJ1-5, with D unresolved. The germline CDR1 and CDR2 sequences are MDHEN and SYDVKM. Trimming took 6 bases from V and 6 from J, leaving 21 bases between them. This CDR3 region has 16 residues. CDR3 protein: CASSPLGREGSQPQHF. The DNA of the CDR3 is TGTGCCAGCAGCCCTCTTGGCCGTGAAGGAAGTCAGCCCCAGCATTTT.

With regard to this clone: Other nucleotide sequences in the sample specify the same CDR3. The gene calls are TRBV5-1 and TRBJ2-7; 8 bases align to TRBD2. Looked up from germline, CDR1 is SGHRS and CDR2 is YFSETQ. V dropped 0 bases and J dropped 2; count of bases not matched to a gene: 1. CDR3 length: 14 residues. The DNA of the CDR3 is TGCGCCAGCAGCTTGGGCGGGGGGACCTACGAGCAGTACTTC. The encoded protein is CASSLGGGTYEQYF.

The chain employs TRBV5-5 and TRBJ2-7; possibly TRBD1 or TRBD2 for D (5 bases each). V was shortened by 5 bases and J by 2 bases, with 17 bases between the two germline ends. This CDR3 comprises 15 residues. Germline lookup yields CDR1 SGHKS and CDR2 YYEKEE (reference sequence). The CDR3 protein is CASRRNWDGAYEQYF. DNA for the CDR3: TGTGCCAGCAGACGAAACTGGGACGGAGCCTACGAGCAGTACTTC. The variable domain in full, completed from reference TRBV5-5 and TRBJ2-7, reads DAGVTQSPTHLIKTRGQQVTLRCSPISGHKSVSWYQQVLGQGPQFIFQYYEKEERGRGNFPDRFSARQFPNYSSELNVNALLLGDSALYLCASRRNWDGAYEQYFGPGTRLTVT.

This rearrangement joins TRBV28 to TRBJ1-2; no clear D gene. In germline, CDR1 is MDHEN, CDR2 SYDVKM. This CDR3 region has 13 residues. Trimming removed 4 bases from V and 5 bases from J, with 11 bases in between. The CDR3 here is CASSSSARYGYTF. Written as DNA, the CDR3 is TGTGCCAGCAGTTCGTCAGCTAGATATGGCTACACCTTC.

The V and J genes are TRBV14 and TRBJ1-1; the match to TRBD1 covers 9 bases. The CDR3 is made up of 18 amino acids. Per the germline V gene, CDR1 is SGHDN and CDR2 is FVKESK. The trim removed 5 bases at V and 1 base at J, leaving 14 bases unmatched. CDR3 bases: TGTGCCAGCAGCGTTTTGACAGGGGGATGGTTGGAGAACACTGAAGCTTTCTTT. Amino acids: CASSVLTGGWLENTEAFF.

The table lists this clone with a count of one. The rearrangement joins TRBV14 to TRBJ2-2; no reliable D call. Between the trimmed V and J ends, which lost 8 bases and 3 bases, there was a span of 13 bases. The germline V gene has CDR1 SGHDN and CDR2 FVKESK. The CDR3 consists of 14 residues. CDR3 amino acids: CASRGVVDTGELFF. The CDR3 bases are TGTGCCAGCCGCGGCGTTGTTGACACCGGGGAGCTGTTTTTT.

V is TRBV6-1 and J is TRBJ2-7; 8 bases line up with TRBD1. From germline, CDR1 is MNHNS and CDR2 SASEGT. The CDR3 has 15 amino acids. J lost 2 bases, V lost 6 bases, and 9 bases had no gene match. The CDR3 loop reads CASSLQGDRAYEQYF. CDR3 DNA sequence: TGTGCCAGCAGCCTACAGGGGGATAGGGCCTACGAGCAGTACTTC.

This rearrangement joins TRBV19 to TRBJ2-6; 9 nucleotides line up with TRBD1. The CDR3 covers 19 residues. V trimming: 1 base; J trimming: 2 bases; junction bases outside the gene matches: 9. CDR1 is LNHDA, CDR2 SQIVND, per germline (reference sequence). The CDR3 region is CASSIGRDRATTGANVLTF. The CDR3 DNA is TGTGCCAGTAGTATAGGCCGGGACAGGGCCACCACTGGGGCCAACGTCCTGACTTTC.

V usage is TRBV28 and J usage is TRBJ1-6; a possible D gene is TRBD1 (5 bases). The V and J ends lost 2 bases and 9 bases respectively, with 14 bases between them. CDR3 length: 15 amino acids. CDR1 is MDHEN, CDR2 SYDVKM, per germline. CDR3 nucleotides: TGTGCCAGCAGTTTAATTCGGCAGGGTGGTTCACCCCTCCACTTT. Residues: CASSLIRQGGSPLHF.

The V call is TRBV6-1, the J call TRBJ1-6; D call uncertain. CDR3 length: 15 amino acids. Germline V gene sequence: CDR1 MNHNS, CDR2 SASEGT. The V end was cut by 1 base, the J end by 9 bases, with 13 bases between. The CDR3 DNA follows: TGTGCCAGCAGTGAAGGGTGGGCACTGGGTTCACCCCTCCACTTT. It yields the protein CASSEGWALGSPLHF.

The chain is built from TRBV5-1 and TRBJ2-7, with 8 positions matching TRBD2. This CDR3 contains 15 residues. V trimming: 1 base; J trimming: 2 bases; junction bases outside the gene matches: 5. CDR1 and CDR2 from the germline V gene are SGHRS and YFSETQ. The CDR3 bases are TGCGCCAGCAGCTTGCTCGGGGGGGCGGCCTACGAGCAGTACTTC. Its translation is CASSLLGGAAYEQYF.

The chain uses TRBV10-2 and TRBJ2-7; possible D gene TRBD2, 5 bases. The CDR3 length is 14 residues. The germline CDR1 and CDR2 sequences are WSHSY and SAAADI. V gave up 6 bases and J gave up 1 base, with 13 bases separating them. The CDR3 loop reads CASSQRIKSYEQYF. CDR3 sequence (DNA): TGCGCCAGCAGCCAGCGGATTAAATCCTACGAGCAGTACTTC.